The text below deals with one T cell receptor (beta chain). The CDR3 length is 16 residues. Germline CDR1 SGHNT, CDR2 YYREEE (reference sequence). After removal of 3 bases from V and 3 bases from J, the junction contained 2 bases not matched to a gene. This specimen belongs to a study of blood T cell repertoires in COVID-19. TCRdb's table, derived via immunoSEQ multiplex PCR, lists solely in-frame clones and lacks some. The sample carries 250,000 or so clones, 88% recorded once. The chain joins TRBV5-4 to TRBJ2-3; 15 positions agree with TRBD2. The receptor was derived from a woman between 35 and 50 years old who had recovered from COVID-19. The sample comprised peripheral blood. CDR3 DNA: TGTGCCAGCAGCTCCGGGACTAGCGGGAGGACAGATACGCAGTATTTT. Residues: CASSSGTSGRTDTQYF. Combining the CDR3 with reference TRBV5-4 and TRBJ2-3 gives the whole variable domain ETGVTQSPTHLIKTRGQQVTLRCSSQSGHNTVSWYQQALGQGPQFIFQYYREEENGRGNFPPRFSGLQFPNYSSELNVNALELDDSALYLCASSSGTSGRTDTQYFGPGTRLTVL.